This TCR beta chain was captured by sequencing in a study of control samples from healthy donors and cancer patients. The table came from immunoSEQ multiplex PCR; TCRdb's copy has only in-frame clones and leaves some out. The sample comprises some 74,000 clones, approximately 91% of which are singletons, and approximately 5.1% rests with the top ten. Looked up from germline, CDR1 is SNHLY and CDR2 is FYNNEI. V shed 3 bases and J shed 0 bases, with 9 bases lying between them. This CDR3 has 14 residues. The genes are TRBV2 and TRBJ2-7; no clear D gene. The sequenced material came from blood. This TCR came from a woman aged 45-59 years in good health. The CDR3 loop is CASSDVLNSYEQYF. The CDR3 DNA sequence: TGTGCCAGCAGTGACGTCCTTAACTCCTACGAGCAGTACTTC.